This T cell receptor (beta chain) emerged from a study of shared clonotypes between healthy human individuals. The overall study: There were three CD4 naive, three CD4 memory, two CD8 naive and one CD8 memory plates per donor. Study conclusions and caveats: Depth of sequencing was expected to influence donor clonotype sharing. When naive CD4 clonotypes were compared across several donors, approximately 4.9% were shared.

Details on this clone: Its antigen is undetermined. The same CDR3 also results from other DNA sequences found in this sample.

Several immunoSEQ plates received, in even portions, the genomic DNA of each subset. Using immunoSEQ multiplex PCR, the repertoire was profiled, and TCRdb retains in-frame clones only, with some absent. The repertoire consists of over 2 million clones, with 85% to 95% occurring once and the leading ten covering 0.3% to 0.4%. Germline trimming cut 2 bases from V and 2 bases from J; bases unmatched to any gene: 3. The CDR3 contains 14 residues. CDR1 is SGHRS and CDR2 is YFSETQ in the germline V gene. Sequencing was performed on naive CD4+ T cells from PBMCs. Specified subset: CD45RA+ positively selected. The chain links TRBV5-1 to TRBJ2-5; 7 nucleotides match TRBD1. The TCR was taken from a man aged 18 to 35 in good health. Some clones in this sample may be carry-over from other donors' samples. CDR3 bases: TGCGCCAGCAGCTTAAGACAGGGACAAGAGACCCAGTACTTC. Amino acids: CASSLRQGQETQYF.